Each of the 7 T cell receptor beta chains below was sequenced from the same sample in a study of CD8+ T cells in alopecia areata. cDNA serving as the sequencing template came from extracted, reverse transcribed RNA. TCRdb's table, derived via immunoSEQ multiplex PCR, lists solely in-frame clones and lacks some. The table includes about 140,000 clones, roughly 50% detected once. Source material: CD4+ T cells sorted from blood. Receptors were obtained from a human donor in good health.

The CDR3 loop is CSVEPSEAGRNYGYTF. The CDR3, as DNA: TGCAGCGTTGAACCGTCAGAGGCAGGCCGCAACTATGGCTACACCTTC. The chain couples TRBV29-1 to TRBJ1-2; D call uncertain. CDR1 and CDR2 from the germline V gene are SQVTM and ANQGSEA. There are 16 residues in the CDR3. The V end lost 2 bases, the J end lost 2 bases, and 18 bases lay between the germline ends.

The chain joins TRBV4-1 to TRBJ2-1; 8 bases are a match to TRBD2. Germline V CDR1 and CDR2: MGHRA, YSYEKL. V dropped 4 bases and J dropped 5; count of bases not matched to a gene: 13. This CDR3 region has 17 residues. CDR3 protein: CASSRPGAGEFNNEQFF. The CDR3 DNA reads TGCGCCAGCAGCCGCCCTGGAGCGGGAGAATTCAACAATGAGCAGTTCTTC.

This clone was counted between two and nine times. V and J are TRBV29-1 and TRBJ2-7; 7 bases agree with TRBD2. The germline gives CDR1 SQVTM, CDR2 ANQGSEA. V gave up 3 bases and J gave up 3 bases; unmatched junction bases: 5. This CDR3 is 13 amino acids long. The CDR3 reads CSVERETGYEQYF. The DNA of the CDR3 is TGCAGCGTTGAGCGGGAGACCGGCTACGAGCAGTACTTC.

The chain employs TRBV25-1 and TRBJ2-1; D is ambiguous. CDR1 and CDR2 (germline): MGHDK, SYGVNS. V was pared by 8 bases and J by 5 bases, with 16 bases between. This CDR3 contains 14 residues. CDR3 region: CASARLGSHNEQFF. The CDR3 DNA sequence: TGTGCCAGCGCCCGGCTAGGGTCCCACAATGAGCAGTTCTTC.

This clone has a single count. At one end the junction does not follow the germline gene, possibly because of a read error. The chain uses TRBV2 and TRBJ2-5; D call uncertain. Germline assignment: CDR1 SNHLY and CDR2 FYNNEI. This CDR3 spans 14 amino acids. In nucleotides, the CDR3 is TGTGCCAGCAGAGAAGGTTCCCCGTGGGAGACCCAGTACTTC. Its protein product is CASREGSPWETQYF.

The chain couples TRBV5-1 to TRBJ2-1; 8 positions agree with TRBD1. The junction had 6 bases not matched to a gene; V was cut back by 5 bases and J by 2 bases. Germline V gene data show CDR1 as SGHRS and CDR2 as YFSETQ. The CDR3 sequence is 15 residues long. CDR3 amino acids: CASRRQGPTYNEQFF. CDR3 DNA sequence: TGCGCCAGCAGGCGACAGGGGCCGACCTACAATGAGCAGTTCTTC.

In this sample, this clone turned up a few times. The V gene is TRBV5-1, the J gene TRBJ2-1; D gene uncertain. The CDR3 consists of 13 residues. Looked up from germline, CDR1 is SGHRS and CDR2 is YFSETQ. V was pared by 0 bases and J by 7 bases, with 8 bases between. The DNA for the CDR3 is TGCGCCAGCAGCTTGGCCAGTAAAAATGAGCAGTTCTTC. This gives the protein CASSLASKNEQFF.